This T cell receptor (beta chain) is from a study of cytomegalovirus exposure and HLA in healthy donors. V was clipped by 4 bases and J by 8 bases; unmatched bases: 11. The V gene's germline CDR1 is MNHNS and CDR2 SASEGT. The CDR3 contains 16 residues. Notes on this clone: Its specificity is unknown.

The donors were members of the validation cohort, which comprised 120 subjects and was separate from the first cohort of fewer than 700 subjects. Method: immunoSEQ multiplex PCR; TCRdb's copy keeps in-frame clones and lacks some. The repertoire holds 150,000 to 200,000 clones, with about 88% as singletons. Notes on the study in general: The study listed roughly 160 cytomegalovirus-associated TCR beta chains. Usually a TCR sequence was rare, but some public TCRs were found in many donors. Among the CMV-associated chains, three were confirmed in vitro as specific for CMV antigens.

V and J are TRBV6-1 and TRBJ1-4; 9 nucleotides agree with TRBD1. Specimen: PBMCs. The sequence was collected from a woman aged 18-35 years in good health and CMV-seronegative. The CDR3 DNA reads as TGTGCCAGCAGTGCGCAAACAGGGGGCGCAAGGGAAAAACTGTTTTTT. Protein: CASSAQTGGAREKLFF.